This T cell receptor beta chain was obtained from a study of blood T cell repertoires in COVID-19. Study information: In each case, the material was cDNA or gDNA derived from T cells, B-cell-depleted T cells, or PBMCs.

Per the study methods: Amplified reference gene primers provided the basis for estimating nucleated cell counts. TCRdb keeps only in-frame clones here, not all; method: immunoSEQ multiplex PCR. D and trimming were read from the DNA, whereas the V and J calls and clone size are those reported in that table. The table has some 45,000 clones, over 80% seen once. The CDR3 consists of 13 residues. The germline V and J ends were trimmed by 3 bases and 0 bases, with 8 bases remaining between them. Germline lookup yields CDR1 GTSNPN and CDR2 SVGIG (reference sequence). What was sequenced was peripheral blood. This receptor was taken from a man aged 80 or over in a cohort sampled during active COVID-19. The chain has TRBV30 and TRBJ1-1; the D is unclear. The CDR3 loop reads CAWRRGMNTEAFF. The CDR3, as DNA: TGTGCCTGGAGGAGAGGGATGAACACTGAAGCTTTCTTT.